The T cell receptor (beta chain) under discussion was sequenced for a study of cytomegalovirus exposure and HLA in healthy donors. Background on the study: The roughly 120 validation repertoires matched the roughly 700 first-cohort repertoires in platform, a later analysis reported. Broader study findings: There were a few CMV-associated chains whose specificity for CMV antigens was confirmed in vitro.

TCRdb's table, derived via immunoSEQ multiplex PCR, lists solely in-frame clones and lacks some. The data show approximately 120,000 clones, roughly 90% seen once. The germline V gene encodes CDR1 SGHRS and CDR2 YFSETQ. V lost 2 bases, J lost 4 bases, and 9 bases lay in between. CDR3 length equals 13 residues. About this clone: Its cognate antigen is unknown.

The gene calls are TRBV5-1 and TRBJ1-2, with D hard to call. This clonotype was obtained from a woman younger than 30 in good health and CMV-seronegative. Sample: PBMCs. The CDR3, as DNA: TGCGCCAGCAGCTTTGGGAGCAGCTATGGCTACACCTTC. Amino acid sequence: CASSFGSSYGYTF.